This T cell receptor (beta chain) was identified in a study of human T cells and chemical hapten exposure. Study-level information: Patients, predominantly female, presented with alopecia areata, totalis or universalis.

This clonotype has just a few counts. The CDR3 has 11 amino acids. V lost 8 bases and J 6 bases, leaving 10 bases between the germline ends. As handled by the study authors: Sequenced samples showed a median of 95,638 TCRs each, with counts running from about 22,000 to 700,000. TCRdb ran MiXCR on the RACE reads and lists one entry per CDR3 protein. V and J calls and clone size were set by TCRdb, not the authors. Seen here are approximately 80,000 distinct CDR3 sequences, 13% to 15% observed once, and the top ten hold approximately 4.6%. Time point in this sample: pre-sensitization, week 0. Treatment of the sample: therapeutic diphenylcyclopropenone sensitization with weekly scalp DPC.

This sequence joins TRBV12-3 or TRBV12-4 and TRBJ1-1; D is unresolved. Sample: whole blood, taken in connection with sensitization to the hapten diphenylcyclopropenone (DPC). The source is a woman aged 50 to 65 with alopecia areata. Some clones in this sample may be carry-over from other donors' samples. CDR3 in amino acids: CASRSFSEAFF. The CDR3 DNA sequence: TGTGCCAGCCGTTCGTTCTCTGAAGCTTTCTTT.